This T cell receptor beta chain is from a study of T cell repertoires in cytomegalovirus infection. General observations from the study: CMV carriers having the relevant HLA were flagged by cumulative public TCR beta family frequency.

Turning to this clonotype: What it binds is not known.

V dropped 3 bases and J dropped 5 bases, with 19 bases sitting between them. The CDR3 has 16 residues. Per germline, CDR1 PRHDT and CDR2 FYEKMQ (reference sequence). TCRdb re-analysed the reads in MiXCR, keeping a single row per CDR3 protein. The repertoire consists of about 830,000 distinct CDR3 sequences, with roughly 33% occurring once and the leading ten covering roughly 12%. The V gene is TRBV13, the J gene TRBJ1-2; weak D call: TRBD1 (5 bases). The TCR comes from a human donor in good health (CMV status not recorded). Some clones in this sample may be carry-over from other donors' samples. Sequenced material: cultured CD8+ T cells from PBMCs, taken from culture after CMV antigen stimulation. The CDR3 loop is CASSFSEGRLEYGYTF. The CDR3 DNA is TGTGCCAGCAGCTTCTCTGAGGGACGTCTGGAATATGGCTACACCTTC.